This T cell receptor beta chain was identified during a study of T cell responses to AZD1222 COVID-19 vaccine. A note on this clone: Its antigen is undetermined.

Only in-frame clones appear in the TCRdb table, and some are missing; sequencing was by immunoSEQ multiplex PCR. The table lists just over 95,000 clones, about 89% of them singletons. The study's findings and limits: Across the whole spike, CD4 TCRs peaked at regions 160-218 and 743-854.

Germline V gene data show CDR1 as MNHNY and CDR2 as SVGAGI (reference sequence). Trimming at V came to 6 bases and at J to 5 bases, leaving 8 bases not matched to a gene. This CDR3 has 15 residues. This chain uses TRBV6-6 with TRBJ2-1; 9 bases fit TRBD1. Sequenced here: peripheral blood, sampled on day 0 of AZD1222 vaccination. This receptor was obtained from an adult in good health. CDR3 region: CASSSAGQGHNEQFF. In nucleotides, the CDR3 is TGTGCCAGCAGCTCCGCGGGACAGGGTCACAATGAGCAGTTCTTC.